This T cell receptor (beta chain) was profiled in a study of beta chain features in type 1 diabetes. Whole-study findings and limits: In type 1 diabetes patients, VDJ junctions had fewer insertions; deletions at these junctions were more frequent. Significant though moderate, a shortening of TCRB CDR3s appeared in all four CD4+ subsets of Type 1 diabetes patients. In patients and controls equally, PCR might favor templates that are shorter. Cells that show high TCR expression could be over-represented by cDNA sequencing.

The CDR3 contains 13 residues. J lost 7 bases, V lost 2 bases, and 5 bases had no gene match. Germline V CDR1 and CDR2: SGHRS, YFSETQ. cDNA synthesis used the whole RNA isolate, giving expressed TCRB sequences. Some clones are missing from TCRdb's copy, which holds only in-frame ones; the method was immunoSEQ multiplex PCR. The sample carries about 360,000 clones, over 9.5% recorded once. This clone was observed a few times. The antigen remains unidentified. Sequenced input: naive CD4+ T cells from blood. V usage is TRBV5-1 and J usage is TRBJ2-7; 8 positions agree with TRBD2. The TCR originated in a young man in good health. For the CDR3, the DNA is TGCGCCAGCAGCTTCGGGGGGGAGGAGGAGCAGTACTTC. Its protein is CASSFGGEEEQYF.